These 15 T cell receptor beta chains came from one sample sequenced in a study of blood T cells in healthy people across ages. A second about 6 to 12 cycle PCR used barcoded and J-beta primers. TCRdb recomputed calls from the 5' RACE reads with MiXCR, one row per CDR3 protein. Found here are over a million distinct CDR3 sequences, around 59% of them singletons; the top ten hold 5% to 7%. Input material: blood. The source of these receptors is a man between 18 and 29 years old in good health.

The chain has TRBV28 and TRBJ1-2, with 7 bases matching TRBD1. J gave up 6 bases and V 2 bases, and 9 bases lay outside the gene matches. The CDR3 spans 15 residues. Germline CDR1 MDHEN, CDR2 SYDVKM. CDR3 bases: TGTGCCAGCAGTTTAGTGGGGCCCGGGACAGATGGCTACACCTTC. Amino acid sequence: CASSLVGPGTDGYTF.

V usage is TRBV27 and J usage is TRBJ2-7; TRBD2 matches 9 bases. Trimming took 2 bases from V and 0 from J; bases not matched to a gene: 5. The V gene's germline CDR1 is MNHEY and CDR2 SMNVEV (reference sequence). This CDR3 comprises 16 residues. CDR3 sequence: CASSLASGGNSYEQYF. CDR3 in DNA: TGTGCCAGCAGTTTAGCAAGCGGGGGGAACTCCTACGAGCAGTACTTC.

The chain uses TRBV6-1 and TRBJ2-7, with 7 bases fitting TRBD1. Losses at the gene ends were 2 bases for V and 3 bases for J; bases not matched to a gene: 7. The CDR3 loop spans 15 amino acids. Per germline, CDR1 MNHNS and CDR2 SASEGT. CDR3 sequence (DNA): TGTGCCAGCAGTGAACACCGGGACAGTGGCTACGAGCAGTACTTC. It yields the protein CASSEHRDSGYEQYF.

This chain joins TRBV10-3 and TRBJ1-5, with 8 nucleotides matching TRBD1. Germline V gives CDR1 ENHRY, CDR2 SYGVKD. This CDR3 is 16 amino acids long. Unmatched junction bases numbered 6, after V lost 5 bases and J lost 0 bases. The DNA for the CDR3 is TGTGCCATCAGTAAACAGGGGGGAGATAGCAATCAGCCCCAGCATTTT. This translates into CAISKQGGDSNQPQHF.

The rearrangement links TRBV29-1 to TRBJ2-2; D uncertain. From germline, CDR1 is SQVTM and CDR2 ANQGSEA. The CDR3 is 12 amino acids. V was shortened by 6 bases and J by 3 bases, with 8 bases between the two germline ends. CDR3 sequence: CSVEKDTGELFF. The CDR3, as DNA: TGCAGCGTCGAAAAGGACACCGGGGAGCTGTTTTTT.

V and J are TRBV6-6 and TRBJ2-7; D is unresolved. The better agreement between TRBJ2-5 and the DNA end casts doubt on the J call. This CDR3 is built from 14 residues. Germline V gene data show CDR1 as MNHNY and CDR2 as SVGAGI (reference sequence). CDR3 protein: CASRSPATQETQYF. The DNA of the CDR3 is TGTGCCAGCCGATCCCCGGCGACCCAAGAGACCCAGTACTTC.

The rearrangement joins TRBV20-1 to TRBJ2-5; a weak D match, TRBD2 (6 bases). Trimming cost V 5 bases and J 4 bases, with 14 bases left between them. The CDR3 is 13 amino acids. Germline loops: CDR1 DFQATT, CDR2 SNEGSKA (reference sequence). As DNA, the CDR3 is TGCAGTGCTTACAGGACTAATCTAGAGACCCAGTACTTC. Translated, it gives CSAYRTNLETQYF.

This clonotype was observed a few times. The J gene is TRBJ2-3, the V gene TRBV5-1, with D perhaps TRBD1 or TRBD2 (5 bases each). The CDR3 length is 15 residues. Germline V gene sequence: CDR1 SGHRS, CDR2 YFSETQ. With 3 bases removed from V and 10 bases from J, the gap between germline ends came to 21 bases. The DNA of the CDR3 is TGCGCCAGCAGCTCGGCCGGGACGGCGAGCTCCGCGCAGTATTTT. Translated: CASSSAGTASSAQYF. The variable domain in full, completed from reference TRBV5-1 and TRBJ2-3, reads KAGVTQTPRYLIKTRGQQVTLSCSPISGHRSVSWYQQTPGQGLQFLFEYFSETQRNKGNFPGRFSGRQFSNSRSEMNVSTLELGDSALYLCASSSAGTASSAQYFGPGTRLTVL.

The chain is built from TRBV6-6 and TRBJ2-7, with 10 nucleotides matching TRBD1. The J call may be in error: the DNA end matches TRBJ2-5 better. CDR1 is MNHNY and CDR2 is SVGAGI in the germline V gene (reference sequence). There are 16 residues in the CDR3. CDR3 bases: TGTGCCAGCAGTTCCAAACCCAGGACAGGGGGAGAGACCCAGTACTTC. This translates into CASSSKPRTGGETQYF.

This chain uses TRBV7-9 with TRBJ1-2; TRBD1 aligns across 10 bases. CDR1 SEHNR and CDR2 FQNEAQ come from the germline V gene (reference sequence). V lost 5 bases to trimming and J lost 8 bases; unmatched junction nucleotides: 8. The CDR3 length is 14 residues. The CDR3 sequence is CASSPTGGAGGYTF. CDR3 in DNA: TGTGCCAGCAGCCCGACAGGGGGCGCGGGGGGCTACACCTTC. The full variable domain, with the rest looked up from reference TRBV7-9 and TRBJ1-2, is DTGVSQNPRHKITKRGQNVTFRCDPISEHNRLYWYRQTLGQGPEFLTYFQNEAQLEKSRLLSDRFSAERPKGSFSTLEIQRTEQGDSAMYLCASSPTGGAGGYTFGSGTRLTVV.

The chain uses TRBV29-1 and TRBJ2-1; 9 nucleotides line up with TRBD2. The CDR3 is 15 residues long. V dropped 4 bases and J dropped 6; count of bases not matched to a gene: 10. CDR1 and CDR2 (germline): SQVTM, ANQGSEA. CDR3 amino acids: CSVVSGSSDANEQFF. The CDR3 DNA is TGCAGCGTTGTTAGCGGGAGCTCGGATGCCAATGAGCAGTTCTTC.

This chain uses TRBV19 with TRBJ2-1, with TRBD2 identical over 9 bases. The CDR3 is 16 residues long. Germline loops: CDR1 LNHDA, CDR2 SQIVND (reference sequence). The J segment lost 6 bases and the V segment lost 6 bases, leaving 12 bases of the junction unmatched. DNA of the CDR3: TGTGCCAGTAGCCAACCACTAGCGGGCCATAGCAATGAGCAGTTCTTC. Protein: CASSQPLAGHSNEQFF.

The J gene is TRBJ2-7, the V gene TRBV25-1; D gene uncertain. The CDR3 extends over 14 amino acids. CDR1 MGHDK and CDR2 SYGVNS come from the germline V gene. V was pared by 2 bases and J by 5 bases, with 13 bases between. CDR3 in amino acids: CASSENRFFNEQYF. The CDR3 coding sequence is TGTGCCAGCAGTGAAAATAGGTTTTTTAACGAGCAGTACTTC.

This clonotype appeared a single time. The chain uses TRBV7-2 and TRBJ2-7; 9 nucleotides line up with TRBD2. CDR1 and CDR2 (germline): SGHTA, FQGNSA. With 5 bases clipped from V and 4 bases from J, the junction kept 9 bases outside the gene matches. This CDR3 spans 15 amino acids. CDR3 bases: TGTGCCAGCAGCCCTCGGCGAGCGGGGGGTTACGAGCAGTACTTC. It is translated as CASSPRRAGGYEQYF.

As regards this clonotype: A much larger clone is a single base away; this may be a read error. The chain combines TRBV20-1 with TRBJ2-7, with D unclear. Per germline, CDR1 DFQATT and CDR2 SNEGSKA (reference sequence). V gave up 4 bases and J gave up 0 bases, with 7 bases separating them. This CDR3 is 12 amino acids long. The CDR3 nucleotides read TGCAGTGCTACGCGGAGCTCCTACGAGCAGTACTTC. Protein sequence: CSATRSSYEQYF.